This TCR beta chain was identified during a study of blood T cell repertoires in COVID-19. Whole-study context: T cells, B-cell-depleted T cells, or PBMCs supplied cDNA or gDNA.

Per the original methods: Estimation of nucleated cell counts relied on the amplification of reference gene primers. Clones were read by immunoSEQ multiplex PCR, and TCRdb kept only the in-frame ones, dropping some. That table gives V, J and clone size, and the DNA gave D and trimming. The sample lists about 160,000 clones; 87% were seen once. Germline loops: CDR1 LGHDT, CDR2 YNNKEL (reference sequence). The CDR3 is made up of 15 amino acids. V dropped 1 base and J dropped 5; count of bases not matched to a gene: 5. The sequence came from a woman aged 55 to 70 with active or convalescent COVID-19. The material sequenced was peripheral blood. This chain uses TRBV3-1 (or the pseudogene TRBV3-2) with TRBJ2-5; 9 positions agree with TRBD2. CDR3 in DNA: TGTGCCAGCAGCCAAGGCGGGGGGGAGATGGAGACCCAGTACTTC. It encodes CASSQGGGEMETQYF.